The sequence of this T cell receptor beta chain was determined in a study of a mutant IDH1 vaccine in newly diagnosed glioma. The overall study: Of treated patients, approximately 60% were men and roughly 40% women, averaging roughly 37 years. The therapy given earlier, which was standard therapy, consisted of radiotherapy, temozolomide, or both, and most of the patients received both.

Produced via immunoSEQ multiplex PCR; TCRdb's table is partial and in-frame only. The sample holds tens of thousands of clones, approximately 80% seen once. There are 17 residues in the CDR3. Per germline, CDR1 MGHRA and CDR2 YSYEKL. With V trimmed by 4 bases and J by 1 base, 7 bases remained unmatched. Time point in this sample: baseline, week 1 (first vaccination visit). Treatment noted: pre-vaccination baseline after standard-of-care therapy. Material: PBMCs, obtained from a glioma patient treated with radiotherapy, temozolomide or both. The receptor's source is a woman aged 40 to 50 with glioma. This chain connects TRBV4-1 to TRBJ2-5, with TRBD2 matching 12 bases. The CDR3: CASSLAPGLAGQETQYF. The CDR3 DNA sequence: TGCGCCAGCAGCCTGGCCCCGGGACTAGCGGGCCAAGAGACCCAGTACTTC.